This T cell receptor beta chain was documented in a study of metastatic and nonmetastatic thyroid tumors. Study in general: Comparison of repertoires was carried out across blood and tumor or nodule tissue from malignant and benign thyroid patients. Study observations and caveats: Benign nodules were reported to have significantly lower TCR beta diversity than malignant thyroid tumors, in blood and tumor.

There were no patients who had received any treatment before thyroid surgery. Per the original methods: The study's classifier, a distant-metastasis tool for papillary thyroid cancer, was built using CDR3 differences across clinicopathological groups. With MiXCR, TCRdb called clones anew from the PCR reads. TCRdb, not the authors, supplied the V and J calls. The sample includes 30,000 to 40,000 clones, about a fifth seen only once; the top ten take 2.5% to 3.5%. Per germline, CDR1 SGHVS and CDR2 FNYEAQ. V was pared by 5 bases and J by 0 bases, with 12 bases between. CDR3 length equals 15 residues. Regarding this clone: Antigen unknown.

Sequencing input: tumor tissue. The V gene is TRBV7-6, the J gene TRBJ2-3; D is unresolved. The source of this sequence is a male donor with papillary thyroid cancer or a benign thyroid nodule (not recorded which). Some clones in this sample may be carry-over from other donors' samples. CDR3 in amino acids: CASSAAQYSTDTQYF. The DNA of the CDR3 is TGTGCCAGCAGCGCAGCACAATATAGCACAGATACGCAGTATTTT.